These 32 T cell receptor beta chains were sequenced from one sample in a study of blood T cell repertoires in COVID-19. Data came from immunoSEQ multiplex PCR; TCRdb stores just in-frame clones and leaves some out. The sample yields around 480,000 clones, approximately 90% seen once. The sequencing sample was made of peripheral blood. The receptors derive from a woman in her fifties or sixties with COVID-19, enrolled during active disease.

The CDR3 spells CASSPPISVGLQETQYF. The CDR3 DNA sequence: TGTGCCAGCTCACCACCGATTTCGGTTGGACTCCAAGAGACCCAGTACTTC. The rearrangement joins TRBV18 to TRBJ2-5; TRBD2 might be the D (5 bases). Germline CDR1 reads KGHSH; CDR2 reads LQKENI. The germline V and J ends were trimmed by 0 bases and 1 base, with 15 bases remaining between them. This CDR3 comprises 17 residues.

CDR3 bases: TGCAGTGCTAGTGTCGCAGGGGGAAACACCATATATTTT. This encodes CSASVAGGNTIYF. J is TRBJ1-3 and V is TRBV20-1; possible D gene TRBD1, 5 bases. From germline, CDR1 is DFQATT and CDR2 SNEGSKA (reference sequence). V gave up 3 bases and J gave up 4 bases, with 10 bases separating them. This CDR3 contains 13 residues.

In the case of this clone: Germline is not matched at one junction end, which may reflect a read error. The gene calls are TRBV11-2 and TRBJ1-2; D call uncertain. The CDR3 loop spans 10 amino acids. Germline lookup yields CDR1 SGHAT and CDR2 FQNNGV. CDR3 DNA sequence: TGTGCCAGCAGCTTTACAGACATTCACTTC. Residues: CASSFTDIHF.

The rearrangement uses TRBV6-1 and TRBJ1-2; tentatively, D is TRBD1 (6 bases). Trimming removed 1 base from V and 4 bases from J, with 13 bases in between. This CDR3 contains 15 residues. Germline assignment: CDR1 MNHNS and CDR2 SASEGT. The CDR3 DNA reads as TGTGCCAGCAGTGAAGACAGGGTAGGGGGCTATGGCTACACCTTC. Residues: CASSEDRVGGYGYTF.

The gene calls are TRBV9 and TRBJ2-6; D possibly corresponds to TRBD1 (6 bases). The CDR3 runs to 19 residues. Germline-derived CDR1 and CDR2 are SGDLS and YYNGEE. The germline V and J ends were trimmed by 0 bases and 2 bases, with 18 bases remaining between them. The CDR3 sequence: CASSVAEDSSSAGANVLTF. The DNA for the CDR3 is TGTGCCAGCAGCGTAGCTGAGGACAGTTCCAGTGCTGGGGCCAACGTCCTGACTTTC.

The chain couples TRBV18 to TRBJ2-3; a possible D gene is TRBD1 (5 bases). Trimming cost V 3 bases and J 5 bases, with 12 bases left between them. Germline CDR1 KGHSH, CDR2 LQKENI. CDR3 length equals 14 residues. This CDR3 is CASSPQGARDTQYF. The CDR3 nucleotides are TGTGCCAGCTCACCTCAAGGGGCGCGAGATACGCAGTATTTT.

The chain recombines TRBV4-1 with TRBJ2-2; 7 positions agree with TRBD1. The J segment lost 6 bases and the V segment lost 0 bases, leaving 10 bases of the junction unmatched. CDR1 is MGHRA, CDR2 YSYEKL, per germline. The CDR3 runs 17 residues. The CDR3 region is CASSQEARQGFPGELFF. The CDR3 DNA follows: TGCGCCAGCAGCCAAGAAGCGAGACAGGGCTTCCCCGGGGAGCTGTTTTTT.

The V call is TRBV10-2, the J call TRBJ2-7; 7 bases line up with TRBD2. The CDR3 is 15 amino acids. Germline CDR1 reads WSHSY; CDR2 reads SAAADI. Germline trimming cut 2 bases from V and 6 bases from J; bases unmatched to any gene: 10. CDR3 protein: CASSEVDRGELEQYF. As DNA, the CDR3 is TGCGCCAGCAGTGAGGTGGACCGGGGGGAACTCGAGCAGTACTTC.

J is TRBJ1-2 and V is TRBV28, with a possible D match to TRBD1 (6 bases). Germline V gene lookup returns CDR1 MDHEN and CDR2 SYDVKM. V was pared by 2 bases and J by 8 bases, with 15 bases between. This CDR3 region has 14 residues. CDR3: CASSLIYREGGYTF. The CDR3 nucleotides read TGTGCCAGCAGTTTAATCTACAGGGAGGGCGGCTACACCTTC.

CDR3 sequence reads: CASSESRGSTDTQYF. CDR3 nucleotides: TGTGCCAGCAGTGAGAGCAGGGGGAGCACAGATACGCAGTATTTT. The chain employs TRBV2 and TRBJ2-3, with 7 bases identical to TRBD1. The J segment lost 0 bases and the V segment lost 3 bases, leaving 3 bases of the junction unmatched. The germline V gene has CDR1 SNHLY and CDR2 FYNNEI. The CDR3 consists of 15 residues.

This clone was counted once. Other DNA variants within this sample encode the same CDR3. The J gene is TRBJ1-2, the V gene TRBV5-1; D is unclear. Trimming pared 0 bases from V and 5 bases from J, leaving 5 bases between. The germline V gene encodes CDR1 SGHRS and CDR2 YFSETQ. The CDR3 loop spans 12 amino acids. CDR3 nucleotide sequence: TGCGCCAGCAGCTTGGATAGTTATGGCTACACCTTC. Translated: CASSLDSYGYTF.

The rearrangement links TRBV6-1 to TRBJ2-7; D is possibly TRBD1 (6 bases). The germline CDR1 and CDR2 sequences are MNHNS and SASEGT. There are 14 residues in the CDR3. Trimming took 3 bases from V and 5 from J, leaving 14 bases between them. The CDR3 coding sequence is TGTGCCAGCAGTGAGGACAGCCGTCCCCACGAGCAGTACTTC. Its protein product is CASSEDSRPHEQYF.

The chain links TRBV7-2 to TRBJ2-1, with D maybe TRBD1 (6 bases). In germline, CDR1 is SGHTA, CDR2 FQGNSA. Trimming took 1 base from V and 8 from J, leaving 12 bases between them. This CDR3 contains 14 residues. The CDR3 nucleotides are TGTGCCAGCAGCTTAGGGGCAGGGGCCTATGAGCAGTTCTTC. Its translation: CASSLGAGAYEQFF.

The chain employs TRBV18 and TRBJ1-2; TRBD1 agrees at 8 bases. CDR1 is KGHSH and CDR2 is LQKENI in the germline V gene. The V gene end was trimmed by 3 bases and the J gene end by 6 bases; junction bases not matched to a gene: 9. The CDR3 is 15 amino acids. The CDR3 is CASSPGQGQVDGYTF. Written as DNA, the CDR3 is TGTGCCAGCTCACCTGGGCAGGGACAGGTGGATGGCTACACCTTC.

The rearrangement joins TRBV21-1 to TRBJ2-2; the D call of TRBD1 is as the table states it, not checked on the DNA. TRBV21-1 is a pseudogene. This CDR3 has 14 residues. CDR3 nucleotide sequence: TGTGCCAGCATTCCTCAGGGGGTGGCCGGGGAGCTGTTTTTT. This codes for CASIPQGVAGELFF.

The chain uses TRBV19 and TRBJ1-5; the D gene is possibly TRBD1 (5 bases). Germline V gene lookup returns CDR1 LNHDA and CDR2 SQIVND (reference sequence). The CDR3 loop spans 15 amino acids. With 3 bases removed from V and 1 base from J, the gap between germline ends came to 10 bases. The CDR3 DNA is TGTGCCAGTAGTATGGGCAGGGCGAGCAATCAGCCCCAGCATTTT. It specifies CASSMGRASNQPQHF.

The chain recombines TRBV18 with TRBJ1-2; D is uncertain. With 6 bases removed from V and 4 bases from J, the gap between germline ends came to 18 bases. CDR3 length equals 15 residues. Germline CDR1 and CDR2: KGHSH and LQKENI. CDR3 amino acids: CASSLERGNGYGYTF. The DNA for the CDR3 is TGTGCCAGCTCGCTCGAGAGAGGGAACGGCTATGGCTACACCTTC.

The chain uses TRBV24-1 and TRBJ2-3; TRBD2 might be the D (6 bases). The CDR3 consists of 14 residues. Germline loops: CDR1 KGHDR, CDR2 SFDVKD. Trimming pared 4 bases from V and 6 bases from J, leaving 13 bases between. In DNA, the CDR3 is TGTGCCACCAGTGAAGCCGGGGGACGGGATACGCAGTATTTT. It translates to CATSEAGGRDTQYF.

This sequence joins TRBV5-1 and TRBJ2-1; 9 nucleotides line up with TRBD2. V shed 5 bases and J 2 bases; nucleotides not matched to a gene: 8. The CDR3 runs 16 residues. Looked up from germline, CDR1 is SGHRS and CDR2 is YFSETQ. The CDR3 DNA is TGCGCCAGCAGTCCGCTAGCGGGGCCTCCCTACAATGAGCAGTTCTTC. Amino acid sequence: CASSPLAGPPYNEQFF.

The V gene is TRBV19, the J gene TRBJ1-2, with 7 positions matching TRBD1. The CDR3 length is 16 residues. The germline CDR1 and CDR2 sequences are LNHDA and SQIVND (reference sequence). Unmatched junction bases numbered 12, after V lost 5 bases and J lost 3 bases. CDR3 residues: CASSHPRQGSDYGYTF. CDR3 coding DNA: TGTGCCAGTAGTCACCCAAGACAGGGCTCAGACTATGGCTACACCTTC.

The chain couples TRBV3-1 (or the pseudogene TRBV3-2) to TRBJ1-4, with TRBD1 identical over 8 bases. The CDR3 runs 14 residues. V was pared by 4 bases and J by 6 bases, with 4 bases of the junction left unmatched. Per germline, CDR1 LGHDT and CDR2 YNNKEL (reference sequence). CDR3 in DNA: TGTGCCAGCAGCCTAGGACAGGGAGATGAAAAACTGTTTTTT. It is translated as CASSLGQGDEKLFF.

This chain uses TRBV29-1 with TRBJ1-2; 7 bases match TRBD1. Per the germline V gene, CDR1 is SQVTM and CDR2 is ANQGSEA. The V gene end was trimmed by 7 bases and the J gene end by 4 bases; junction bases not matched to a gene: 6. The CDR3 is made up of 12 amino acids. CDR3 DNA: TGCAGCGCCGGGGGGGACAGCTATGGCTACACCTTC. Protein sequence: CSAGGDSYGYTF.

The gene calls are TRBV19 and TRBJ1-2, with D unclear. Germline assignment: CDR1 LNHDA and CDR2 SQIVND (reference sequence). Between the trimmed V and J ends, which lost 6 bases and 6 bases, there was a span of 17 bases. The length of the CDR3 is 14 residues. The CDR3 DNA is TGTGCCAGTAGCCAAAAGGCCTTTGGGCATGGCTACACCTTC. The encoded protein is CASSQKAFGHGYTF.

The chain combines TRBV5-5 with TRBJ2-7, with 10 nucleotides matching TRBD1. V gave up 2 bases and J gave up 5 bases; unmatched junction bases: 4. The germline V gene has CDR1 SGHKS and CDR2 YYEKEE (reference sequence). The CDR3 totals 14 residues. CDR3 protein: CASSLPGTGDEQYF. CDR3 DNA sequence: TGTGCCAGCAGCTTACCCGGGACAGGGGACGAGCAGTACTTC.

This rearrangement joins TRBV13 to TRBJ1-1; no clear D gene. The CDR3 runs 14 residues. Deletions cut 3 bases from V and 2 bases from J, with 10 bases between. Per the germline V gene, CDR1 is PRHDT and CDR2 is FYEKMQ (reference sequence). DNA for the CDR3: TGTGCCAGCAGCTTGACTAACATAAACACTGAAGCTTTCTTT. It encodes CASSLTNINTEAFF.

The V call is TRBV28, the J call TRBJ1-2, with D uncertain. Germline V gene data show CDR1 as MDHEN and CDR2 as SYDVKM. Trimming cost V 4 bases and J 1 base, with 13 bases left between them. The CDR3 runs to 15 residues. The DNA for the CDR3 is TGTGCCAGCAGTTCGGCTGCGGGAGTTAACTATGGCTACACCTTC. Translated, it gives CASSSAAGVNYGYTF.

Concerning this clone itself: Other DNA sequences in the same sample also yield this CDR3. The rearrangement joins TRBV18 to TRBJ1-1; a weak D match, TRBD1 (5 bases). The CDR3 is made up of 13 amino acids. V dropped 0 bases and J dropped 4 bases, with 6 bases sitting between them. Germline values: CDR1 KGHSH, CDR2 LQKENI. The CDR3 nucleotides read TGTGCCAGCTCACCACCGGGGGGCACTGAAGCTTTCTTT. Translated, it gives CASSPPGGTEAFF.

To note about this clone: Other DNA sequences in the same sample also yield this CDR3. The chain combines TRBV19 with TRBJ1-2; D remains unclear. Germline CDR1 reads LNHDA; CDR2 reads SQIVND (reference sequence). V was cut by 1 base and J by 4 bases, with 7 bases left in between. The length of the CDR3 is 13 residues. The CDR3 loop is CASSIGPGYGYTF. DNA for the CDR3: TGTGCCAGTAGTATAGGGCCGGGCTATGGCTACACCTTC.

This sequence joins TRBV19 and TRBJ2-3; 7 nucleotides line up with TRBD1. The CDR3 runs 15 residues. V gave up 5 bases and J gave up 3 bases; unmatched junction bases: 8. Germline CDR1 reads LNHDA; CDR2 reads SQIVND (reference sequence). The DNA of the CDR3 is TGTGCCAGTAGTCGGGACAGAAGTGTAACAGATACGCAGTATTTT. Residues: CASSRDRSVTDTQYF.

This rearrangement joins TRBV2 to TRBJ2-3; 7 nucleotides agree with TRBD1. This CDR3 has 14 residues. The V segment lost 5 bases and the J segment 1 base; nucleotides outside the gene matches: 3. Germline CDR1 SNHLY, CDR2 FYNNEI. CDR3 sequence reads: CASSRQGGTDTQYF. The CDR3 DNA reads TGTGCCAGCAGTAGACAGGGTGGCACAGATACGCAGTATTTT.

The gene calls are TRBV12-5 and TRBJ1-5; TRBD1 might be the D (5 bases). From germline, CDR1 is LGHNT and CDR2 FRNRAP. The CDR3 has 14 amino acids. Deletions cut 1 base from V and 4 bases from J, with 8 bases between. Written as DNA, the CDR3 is TGTGCTAGTGGTTTGGGACAGTTAAATCAGCCCCAGCATTTT. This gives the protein CASGLGQLNQPQHF.

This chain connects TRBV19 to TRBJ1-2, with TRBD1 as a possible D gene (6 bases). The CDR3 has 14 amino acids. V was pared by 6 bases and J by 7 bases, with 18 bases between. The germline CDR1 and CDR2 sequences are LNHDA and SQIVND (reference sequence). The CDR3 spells CASSATGFMAGYTF. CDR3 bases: TGTGCCAGTAGCGCGACAGGTTTTATGGCTGGCTACACCTTC.